These 31 T cell receptor beta chains were all obtained from the same sample, sequenced in a study of beta chain features in type 1 diabetes (dated by TCRdb to the late 2010s). General conclusions and limits of the study: A moderate but significant shortening of TCRB CDR3 length was observed in type 1 diabetes patients in all four CD4+ subsets.

These receptors have no identified antigens. Library construction relied on the immunoSEQ multiplex PCR assay. The High Capacity cDNA Reverse Transcription Kit was used to reverse transcribe all of the isolated RNA, meaning that expressed TCRB transcripts were what got sequenced. This is the immuneACCESS table as TCRdb keeps it, with only in-frame sequences that have V and J called. A part of the clones is gone; compared with another copy, unresolved V genes explain less than half, and the rest is unexplained. Recorded for this sample are 200,000 to 250,000 clones; approximately 13% of them occurred a single time. The ten biggest clones cover about 0.019% of the sample. The sequenced sample consisted of naive CD4+ T cells from blood. This sample's cell subset or site label indicates: true naive CD4+ T cells. The receptors were sampled from a man younger than 40 with type 1 diabetes.

The chain carries TRBV2 and TRBJ2-7; the match to TRBD2 covers 11 bases. After removal of 6 bases from V and 6 bases from J, the junction contained 7 bases not matched to a gene. This CDR3 contains 14 residues. CDR1 is SNHLY and CDR2 is FYNNEI in the germline V gene. The CDR3 DNA reads TGTGCCAGCAGCAAACTAGCGGGGGCTCTCGAGCAGTACTTC. Its translation: CASSKLAGALEQYF. Variable domain in full (rest from reference TRBV2 and TRBJ2-7): EPEVTQTPSHQVTQMGQEVILRCVPISNHLYFYWYRQILGQKVEFLVSFYNNEISEKSEIFDDQFSVERPDGSNFTLKIRSTKLEDSAMYFCASSKLAGALEQYFGPGTRLTVT.

The V call is TRBV29-1, the J call TRBJ1-1; D gene uncertain. Trimming shortened V by 4 bases and J by 6 bases, and 18 bases separated the two germline ends. This CDR3 is 14 amino acids long. CDR1 and CDR2 (germline): SQVTM, ANQGSEA. CDR3 sequence: CSVVEVRGFSEAFF. DNA for the CDR3: TGCAGCGTTGTGGAGGTGAGAGGGTTCTCTGAAGCTTTCTTT.

This clone was detected only a few times. This chain uses TRBV10-3 with TRBJ2-7, with 8 bases matching TRBD2. The CDR3 covers 13 residues. V shed 11 bases, J shed 1 base, and the junction held 7 bases outside the gene matches. In germline, CDR1 is ENHRY, CDR2 SYGVKD. The CDR3 is CAVSAGGSYEQYF. The CDR3 DNA reads TGTGCCGTTTCGGCGGGAGGATCCTACGAGCAGTACTTC.

The V gene is TRBV2, the J gene TRBJ1-4, with D possibly matching TRBD1 (5 bases). CDR3 length: 15 residues. In germline, CDR1 is SNHLY, CDR2 FYNNEI. V was cut by 3 bases and J by 4 bases, with 12 bases left in between. The CDR3 here is CASSETAPYNEKLFF. CDR3 sequence (DNA): TGTGCCAGCAGTGAGACAGCCCCATATAATGAAAAACTGTTTTTT.

This chain joins TRBV7-9 and TRBJ1-2, with TRBD1 identical over 11 bases. This CDR3 contains 16 residues. Germline V CDR1 and CDR2: SEHNR, FQNEAQ (reference sequence). J gave up 7 bases and V 7 bases, and 14 bases lay outside the gene matches. The CDR3 reads CASTREFGQGAGGYTF. The CDR3 nucleotides are TGTGCCAGCACCAGGGAATTCGGACAGGGGGCAGGTGGCTACACCTTC.

This clone has more than one count but fewer than ten. This chain connects TRBV7-2 to TRBJ2-7, with 9 bases that match TRBD2. V shed 5 bases, J shed 3 bases, and the junction held 8 bases outside the gene matches. The CDR3 is 15 amino acids. Germline CDR1 reads SGHTA; CDR2 reads FQGNSA. The CDR3 loop reads CASSPRASGNYEQYF. Here the CDR3 DNA reads TGTGCCAGCAGCCCAAGGGCTAGCGGGAACTACGAGCAGTACTTC.

This clone was observed a few times. The chain joins TRBV5-6 to TRBJ1-4; 8 nucleotides align to TRBD1. The germline CDR1 and CDR2 sequences are SGHDT and YYEEEE. CDR3 size: 17 residues. The V and J ends lost 3 bases and 0 bases, in that order; junction bases with no gene match: 7. As DNA, the CDR3 is TGTGCCAGCAGCTCTACCGGACAGGGCGCAACTAATGAAAAACTGTTTTTT. It encodes CASSSTGQGATNEKLFF.

The chain recombines TRBV11-3 with TRBJ2-5, with D possibly being TRBD1 (6 bases). This CDR3 is 13 amino acids long. Germline assignment: CDR1 SGHNT and CDR2 YENEEA. Trimming stripped 6 bases from V and 2 bases from J, with 10 bases between. CDR3 loop: CASRATGQETQYF. Written as DNA, the CDR3 is TGTGCCAGCAGGGCAACAGGGCAAGAGACCCAGTACTTC.

The chain joins TRBV2 to TRBJ1-2, with 7 nucleotides matching TRBD1. Germline V gene sequence: CDR1 SNHLY, CDR2 FYNNEI. J lost 4 bases, V lost 8 bases, and 7 bases had no gene match. CDR3 size: 13 residues. In DNA form, the CDR3 reads TGTGCCAGCCGCGCGACAGGGCCCTATGGCTACACCTTC. Protein sequence: CASRATGPYGYTF.

CDR3 region: CASSSSDGGAGYTF. The CDR3 DNA sequence: TGTGCCAGCAGCTCTAGCGACGGAGGGGCTGGCTACACCTTC. The chain has TRBV11-2 and TRBJ1-2; weak D call: TRBD1 (5 bases). Deletions cut 4 bases from V and 7 bases from J, with 16 bases between. Germline lookup yields CDR1 SGHAT and CDR2 FQNNGV. The CDR3 extends over 14 amino acids.

A few counts support this clone. The chain recombines TRBV15 with TRBJ2-1; TRBD1 agrees at 10 bases. The germline CDR1 and CDR2 sequences are LNHNV and YYDKDF (reference sequence). Trimming at V came to 1 base and at J to 9 bases, leaving 12 bases not matched to a gene. The CDR3 runs to 17 residues. CDR3 nucleotides: TGTGCCACCAGCAGAGGGGACAGGGGTGCGGAAACCACTGAGCAGTTCTTC. Its translation: CATSRGDRGAETTEQFF.

The V gene is TRBV5-8, the J gene TRBJ2-5, with TRBD2 as a possible D gene (5 bases). Germline CDR1 is SGHTS and CDR2 is YDEGEE. V lost 2 bases and J lost 6, with 14 bases in between. The CDR3 covers 14 residues. The CDR3 here is CASSFSWRVKTQYF. The CDR3 DNA reads TGTGCCAGCAGCTTCTCATGGCGGGTGAAGACCCAGTACTTC.

This clone was seen a single time. The gene calls are TRBV18 and TRBJ1-2; 11 positions agree with TRBD1. CDR1 and CDR2 (germline): KGHSH, LQKENI. The CDR3 totals 15 residues. Trimming cost V 2 bases and J 4 bases; bases outside gene matches: 3. The CDR3 nucleotides read TGTGCCAGCTCACCAGGGGACAGGGGGATCTATGGCTACACCTTC. This sequence encodes CASSPGDRGIYGYTF. Looking up the rest from reference TRBV18 and TRBJ1-2 gives the full variable domain: NAGVMQNPRHLVRRRGQEARLRCSPMKGHSHVYWYRQLPEEGLKFMVYLQKENIIDESGMPKERFSAEFPKEGPSILRIQQVVRGDSAAYFCASSPGDRGIYGYTFGSGTRLTVV.

The chain combines TRBV29-1 with TRBJ2-7; 10 bases are a match to TRBD2. The germline CDR1 and CDR2 sequences are SQVTM and ANQGSEA. The V and J ends lost 8 bases and 6 bases, in that order; junction bases with no gene match: 7. The CDR3 runs 12 residues. The CDR3 DNA is TGCAGCATAGAGCGGGAGGGGGGCGAGCAGTACTTC. Translated, it gives CSIEREGGEQYF.

This clone was observed a handful of times. The chain uses TRBV7-9 and TRBJ1-1, with 11 nucleotides matching TRBD1. CDR1 SEHNR and CDR2 FQNEAQ come from the germline V gene (reference sequence). Germline trimming cut 5 bases from V and 10 bases from J; bases unmatched to any gene: 6. The CDR3 is made up of 13 amino acids. The CDR3 sequence: CASSPPGTGGAFF. CDR3 DNA sequence: TGTGCCAGCAGCCCACCCGGGACAGGGGGAGCTTTCTTT. The full variable domain, rest sourced from reference TRBV7-9 and TRBJ1-1, is DTGVSQNPRHKITKRGQNVTFRCDPISEHNRLYWYRQTLGQGPEFLTYFQNEAQLEKSRLLSDRFSAERPKGSFSTLEIQRTEQGDSAMYLCASSPPGTGGAFFGQGTRLTVV.

This clone occurred a few times. This chain connects TRBV30 to TRBJ1-2; D unclear. Germline CDR1 and CDR2: GTSNPN and SVGIG (reference sequence). This CDR3 spans 13 amino acids. V lost 5 bases and J lost 7, with 17 bases in between. The CDR3 protein is CAWAGGGGGGYTF. DNA for the CDR3: TGTGCCTGGGCCGGCGGCGGAGGAGGTGGCTACACCTTC.

The chain couples TRBV11-2 to TRBJ1-2, with D hard to call. This CDR3 contains 12 residues. V was trimmed by 4 bases and J by 5 bases, leaving 8 bases between them. Germline V gene sequence: CDR1 SGHAT, CDR2 FQNNGV. CDR3 loop: CASSSPGYGYTF. The CDR3 region has the DNA TGTGCCAGCAGCTCCCCAGGTTATGGCTACACCTTC.

This clone turned up a few times. The J gene is TRBJ2-4, the V gene TRBV2; 8 bases are a match to TRBD2. V lost 6 bases and J lost 7; bases outside the gene matches: 8. Germline V gives CDR1 SNHLY, CDR2 FYNNEI. There are 14 residues in the CDR3. The CDR3 loop reads CASRGPGGANIQYF. The CDR3 nucleotides read TGTGCCAGCAGAGGCCCCGGGGGGGCGAACATTCAGTACTTC.

The chain has TRBV5-1 and TRBJ2-3; 8 bases line up with TRBD2. The ends lost 4 bases at V and 0 bases at J; junction bases unmatched: 4. This CDR3 has 15 residues. CDR1 is SGHRS and CDR2 is YFSETQ in the germline V gene. CDR3 in amino acids: CASSSSGASTDTQYF. Written as DNA, the CDR3 is TGCGCCAGCAGCAGTAGCGGGGCCAGCACAGATACGCAGTATTTT.

Concerning this clone: Other nucleotide sequences from this sample produce the same CDR3. V gene TRBV5-1 combines with J gene TRBJ1-2; D is perhaps TRBD1 (5 bases). The CDR3 runs 14 residues. Germline assignment: CDR1 SGHRS and CDR2 YFSETQ. The V and J ends lost 3 bases and 0 bases respectively, with 9 bases between them. CDR3 nucleotides: TGCGCCAGCAGCTCAGGGCAGACTAACTATGGCTACACCTTC. Translated, it gives CASSSGQTNYGYTF.

The CDR3 loop reads CASSLEDGGRGPSGANVLTF. CDR3 bases: TGCGCCAGCAGCTTGGAAGACGGTGGCAGGGGTCCCTCTGGGGCCAACGTCCTGACTTTC. The chain uses TRBV5-1 and TRBJ2-6; perhaps TRBD1 as D (6 bases). V was cut by 0 bases and J by 0 bases, with 19 bases left in between. The germline CDR1 and CDR2 sequences are SGHRS and YFSETQ. The CDR3 extends over 20 amino acids.

The rearrangement joins TRBV19 to TRBJ1-5, with a possible D match to TRBD1 (5 bases). The germline V gene has CDR1 LNHDA and CDR2 SQIVND (reference sequence). Trimming removed 6 bases from V and 3 bases from J, with 9 bases in between. The CDR3 extends over 13 amino acids. CDR3 coding DNA: TGTGCCAGTAGCAACAGGCCCAATCAGCCCCAGCATTTT. Its translation is CASSNRPNQPQHF.

The rearrangement uses TRBV19 and TRBJ1-2, with a possible D match to TRBD1 (6 bases). Trimming took 5 bases from V and 4 from J, leaving 14 bases between them. The CDR3 covers 14 residues. Germline lookup yields CDR1 LNHDA and CDR2 SQIVND (reference sequence). The CDR3 DNA follows: TGTGCCAGTAGTCCGTCGCGGGGGGCCTATGGCTACACCTTC. As protein: CASSPSRGAYGYTF.

In its sample, this clone was seen a few times. The rearrangement joins TRBV10-3 to TRBJ2-3; 10 nucleotides agree with TRBD2. The CDR3 has 17 amino acids. Germline V CDR1 and CDR2: ENHRY, SYGVKD. V lost 0 bases to trimming and J lost 7 bases; unmatched junction nucleotides: 10. The CDR3 DNA reads TGTGCCATCAGTGAGTCGGGGGTGCTAGCGGGGGCGCATACGCAGTATTTT. The encoded protein is CAISESGVLAGAHTQYF.

This clone has more than one count but fewer than ten. The V and J genes are TRBV29-1 and TRBJ2-7; maybe TRBD2 (6 bases). V was shortened by 0 bases and J by 5 bases, with 8 bases between the two germline ends. This CDR3 contains 12 residues. Germline V gene sequence: CDR1 SQVTM, CDR2 ANQGSEA. The CDR3 coding sequence is TGCAGCGTTGAAGACGGCGGGAACGAGCAGTACTTC. Translated: CSVEDGGNEQYF.

A few counts support this clone. The rearrangement joins TRBV15 to TRBJ2-2; no definite D call. V gave up 5 bases and J gave up 2 bases, with 12 bases separating them. The CDR3 runs to 15 residues. Germline V lookup: CDR1 LNHNV, CDR2 YYDKDF (reference sequence). CDR3 nucleotide sequence: TGTGCCACCAGCTCGCTGCCTAAAAACACCGGGGAGCTGTTTTTT. Its protein is CATSSLPKNTGELFF.

This clone was observed a handful of times. The rearrangement uses TRBV30 and TRBJ1-2, with a possible D match to TRBD1 (6 bases). This CDR3 comprises 10 residues. V shed 8 bases and J shed 8 bases, with 12 bases lying between them. Germline V gene data show CDR1 as GTSNPN and CDR2 as SVGIG (reference sequence). CDR3 bases: TGTGCCGCATACAGGGTAGGCTACACCTTC. Amino acid sequence: CAAYRVGYTF.

The chain carries TRBV6-5 and TRBJ2-1; 8 nucleotides agree with TRBD1. The length of the CDR3 is 15 residues. Losses at the gene ends were 0 bases for V and 6 bases for J; bases not matched to a gene: 4. Germline V gene sequence: CDR1 MNHEY, CDR2 SVGAGI. CDR3 DNA: TGTGCCAGCAGTTACTCGGGACAGGAGGGCAATGAGCAGTTCTTC. It specifies CASSYSGQEGNEQFF.

As to this clone: The same CDR3 also results from other DNA sequences found in this sample. The rearrangement uses TRBV30 and TRBJ2-3, with 8 positions matching TRBD2. The J segment lost 2 bases and the V segment lost 0 bases, leaving 4 bases of the junction unmatched. This CDR3 is 15 amino acids long. Germline V gene data show CDR1 as GTSNPN and CDR2 as SVGIG (reference sequence). CDR3 residues: CAWSVAGASTDTQYF. The CDR3 DNA reads TGTGCCTGGAGTGTAGCGGGGGCGTCCACAGATACGCAGTATTTT.

In its sample, this clone was seen a few times. This rearrangement joins TRBV19 to TRBJ1-2; D gene uncertain. This CDR3 is built from 11 residues. From germline, CDR1 is LNHDA and CDR2 SQIVND (reference sequence). V was pared by 7 bases and J by 7 bases, with 10 bases between. The CDR3 sequence: CASNLGSGYTF. The DNA of the CDR3 is TGTGCCAGTAATCTCGGTAGTGGCTACACCTTC.

The V and J genes are TRBV7-9 and TRBJ1-1; 7 bases line up with TRBD1. The ends lost 2 bases at V and 4 bases at J; junction bases unmatched: 7. Germline V gene lookup returns CDR1 SEHNR and CDR2 FQNEAQ (reference sequence). CDR3 length: 15 amino acids. The CDR3 DNA reads as TGTGCCAGCAGCTTACAGGGGGTTCGAGTCACTGAAGCTTTCTTT. This gives the protein CASSLQGVRVTEAFF.